The 24 T cell receptor beta chains below come from one sample, sequenced in a study of blood T cells in healthy people across ages. Using a J-beta primer mix together with a sample-barcoded 5' primer, a second PCR was run for 7 to 11 cycles. TCRdb reprocessed the 5' RACE reads with MiXCR, giving one entry per CDR3 protein. The table shows around 1,500,000 distinct CDR3 sequences, with roughly 45% occurring only once. The sample was blood. The receptors stem from a woman between 18 and 30 years old in good health.

V and J are TRBV20-1 and TRBJ2-7, with 8 bases that match TRBD1. With 1 base clipped from V and 3 bases from J, the junction kept 8 bases outside the gene matches. Per the germline V gene, CDR1 is DFQATT and CDR2 is SNEGSKA (reference sequence). This CDR3 comprises 15 residues. CDR3 nucleotide sequence: TGCAGTGCTAGAGGACAGGGGAACCCGTACTACGAGCAGTACTTC. Protein sequence: CSARGQGNPYYEQYF.

The gene calls are TRBV4-1 and TRBJ1-2, with no clear D. The CDR3 length is 14 residues. V lost 5 bases and J lost 4, with 14 bases in between. CDR1 is MGHRA, CDR2 YSYEKL, per germline. CDR3 residues: CASSFVDVGYGYTF. DNA of the CDR3: TGCGCCAGCAGCTTCGTAGACGTGGGCTATGGCTACACCTTC.

This clonotype was seen once. The rearrangement joins TRBV5-1 to TRBJ2-7; TRBD1 might be the D (5 bases). The CDR3 sequence is 16 residues long. V was cut by 4 bases and J by 7 bases, with 24 bases left in between. Germline CDR1 is SGHRS and CDR2 is YFSETQ. DNA for the CDR3: TGCGCCAGCAGCATAGACAGTTGGAAGTCCTACAATGAGCAGTACTTC. Its translation: CASSIDSWKSYNEQYF.

V is TRBV2 and J is TRBJ1-2; D uncertain. The CDR3 runs 14 residues. V gave up 4 bases and J gave up 5 bases, with 14 bases separating them. CDR1 is SNHLY, CDR2 FYNNEI, per germline. CDR3 DNA sequence: TGTGCCAGCAGTGCAGTATCAACAGAATATGGCTACACCTTC. It encodes CASSAVSTEYGYTF.

The J gene is TRBJ2-7, the V gene TRBV5-1; tentative D call: TRBD1 (5 bases). The CDR3 length is 15 residues. CDR1 and CDR2 (germline): SGHRS, YFSETQ. The germline V and J ends were trimmed by 4 bases and 4 bases, with 18 bases remaining between them. CDR3 residues: CASSISRRDGYEQYF. The CDR3 region has the DNA TGCGCCAGCAGCATTTCCCGCAGGGATGGGTACGAGCAGTACTTC.

This clonotype was observed a few times. The chain uses TRBV29-1 and TRBJ2-6; D call uncertain. The CDR3 length is 13 residues. Trimming pared 2 bases from V and 4 bases from J, leaving 6 bases between. Germline V CDR1 and CDR2: SQVTM, ANQGSEA. The CDR3 region is CSVESTGANVLTF. CDR3 in DNA: TGCAGCGTTGAATCAACGGGGGCCAACGTCCTGACTTTC.

The rearrangement uses TRBV7-3 and TRBJ1-4; D is uncertain. Per germline, CDR1 SGHTA and CDR2 FQGTGA. The ends were cut back, 6 bases at V and 7 bases at J, with 9 bases in the middle. The CDR3 is 12 residues long. The CDR3 loop is CASSLVAEKLFF. The CDR3 bases are TGTGCCAGCAGTTTGGTCGCTGAAAAACTGTTTTTT.

This clonotype was picked up a small number of times. This rearrangement joins TRBV10-3 to TRBJ2-7; D is unresolved. Germline V gene lookup returns CDR1 ENHRY and CDR2 SYGVKD. CDR3 length: 14 residues. Between the trimmed V and J ends, which lost 4 bases and 5 bases, there was a span of 15 bases. CDR3 protein: CAISGGLSTHEQYF. DNA for the CDR3: TGTGCCATCAGTGGTGGGCTCAGCACCCACGAGCAGTACTTC.

The genes are TRBV21-1 and TRBJ1-5. TRBV21-1 is reported as a pseudogene. The CDR3 covers 11 residues. DNA of the CDR3: TGTGCCAGCAGCAAATACCAGCCCCAGCATTTT. This sequence encodes CASSKYQPQHF.

This chain joins TRBV5-1 and TRBJ2-7; D uncertain. V lost 4 bases and J 0 bases, leaving 8 bases between the germline ends. There are 13 residues in the CDR3. Germline V gene lookup returns CDR1 SGHRS and CDR2 YFSETQ. CDR3 region: CASSETPSYEQYF. In nucleotides, the CDR3 is TGCGCCAGCAGCGAGACCCCCTCCTACGAGCAGTACTTC.

This clonotype came up once. The V call is TRBV28, the J call TRBJ2-5, with D unresolved. Per the germline V gene, CDR1 is MDHEN and CDR2 is SYDVKM. The CDR3 has 15 amino acids. The V end lost 6 bases, the J end lost 1 base, and 15 bases lay between the germline ends. CDR3 amino acids: CASSGAALTQETQYF. DNA for the CDR3: TGTGCCAGCAGCGGAGCAGCCCTCACCCAAGAGACCCAGTACTTC.

At least ten counts were recorded for this clonotype. The genes are TRBV7-9 and TRBJ2-7; TRBD1 agrees at 9 bases. Germline V gene lookup returns CDR1 SEHNR and CDR2 FQNEAQ (reference sequence). The V gene end was trimmed by 7 bases and the J gene end by 1 base; junction bases not matched to a gene: 5. There are 14 residues in the CDR3. The CDR3 coding sequence is TGTGCCAGCACCCCGACAGGGGGGTCCTACGAGCAGTACTTC. This codes for CASTPTGGSYEQYF. Supplemented by reference TRBV7-9 and TRBJ2-7, the full variable domain reads DTGVSQNPRHKITKRGQNVTFRCDPISEHNRLYWYRQTLGQGPEFLTYFQNEAQLEKSRLLSDRFSAERPKGSFSTLEIQRTEQGDSAMYLCASTPTGGSYEQYFGPGTRLTVT.

This sequence joins TRBV3-1 and TRBJ2-7; 13 nucleotides agree with TRBD2. The CDR3 contains 17 residues. Germline V gene data show CDR1 as LGHDT and CDR2 as YNNKEL (reference sequence). V dropped 2 bases and J dropped 7; count of bases not matched to a gene: 11. CDR3 coding DNA: TGTGCCAGCAGCCAACCCGGGACTAGCGGGGATTACAATGAGCAGTACTTC. It yields the protein CASSQPGTSGDYNEQYF.

This chain uses TRBV6-6 with TRBJ2-1; 8 positions agree with TRBD2. The CDR3 totals 15 residues. Looked up from germline, CDR1 is MNHNY and CDR2 is SVGAGI (reference sequence). The V segment lost 2 bases and the J segment 7 bases; nucleotides outside the gene matches: 7. This chain's CDR3 is CASSYAREGRNEQFF. The CDR3 nucleotides are TGTGCCAGCAGTTACGCACGGGAGGGCCGTAATGAGCAGTTCTTC.

This clonotype was counted between two and nine times. V is TRBV20-1 and J is TRBJ2-1; TRBD2 matches 9 bases. Germline trimming cut 1 base from V and 5 bases from J; bases unmatched to any gene: 3. This CDR3 spans 14 amino acids. Germline CDR1 is DFQATT and CDR2 is SNEGSKA (reference sequence). DNA for the CDR3: TGCAGTGCTAGAGTTAGCGGGAGTAACAATGAGCAGTTCTTC. It is translated as CSARVSGSNNEQFF.

A few counts support this clonotype. V and J are TRBV7-9 and TRBJ2-5, with a possible D match to TRBD1 (6 bases). The CDR3 is made up of 16 amino acids. Trimming cost V 4 bases and J 0 bases, with 15 bases left between them. Germline CDR1 is SEHNR and CDR2 is FQNEAQ (reference sequence). CDR3 amino acids: CASSSRPRDNQETQYF. CDR3 coding DNA: TGTGCCAGCAGCTCTCGTCCCCGGGACAACCAAGAGACCCAGTACTTC.

This clonotype has a handful of counts. The chain links TRBV12-3 or TRBV12-4 to TRBJ2-7; no reliable D call. V was shortened by 6 bases and J by 4 bases, with 13 bases between the two germline ends. The CDR3 totals 13 residues. In DNA, the CDR3 is TGTGCCAGCAGCTTTGAGATCGGTTACGAGCAGTACTTC. It yields the protein CASSFEIGYEQYF.

This clonotype has more than one count but fewer than ten. The chain couples TRBV29-1 to TRBJ2-1; 11 nucleotides align to TRBD2. Unmatched junction bases numbered 9, after V lost 7 bases and J lost 7 bases. CDR3 size: 14 residues. Germline lookup yields CDR1 SQVTM and CDR2 ANQGSEA. CDR3 sequence reads: CSGRLAGTRNEQFF. As DNA, the CDR3 is TGCAGCGGGCGACTAGCGGGGACGCGGAATGAGCAGTTCTTC.

J is TRBJ1-5 and V is TRBV4-1; D is ambiguous. Germline V gene lookup returns CDR1 MGHRA and CDR2 YSYEKL. V lost 0 bases to trimming and J lost 5 bases, with 14 bases between them. This CDR3 spans 16 amino acids. The CDR3 DNA sequence: TGCGCCAGCAGCCAAGATAGGGTTCCGATTGATCAGCCCCAGCATTTT. Amino acids: CASSQDRVPIDQPQHF.

This chain uses TRBV11-2 with TRBJ2-1; possibly TRBD2 for D (6 bases). V was clipped by 11 bases and J by 4 bases, with 21 bases between them. From germline, CDR1 is SGHAT and CDR2 FQNNGV. CDR3 length equals 15 residues. The CDR3 DNA reads as TGTGCCTGCACCACCCCGGGACTCGAATACAATGAGCAGTTCTTC. Encoded protein: CACTTPGLEYNEQFF. The full variable domain, its missing parts supplied by reference TRBV11-2 and TRBJ2-1, is EAGVAQSPRYKIIEKRQSVAFWCNPISGHATLYWYQQILGQGPKLLIQFQNNGVVDDSQLPKDRFSAERLKGVDSTLKIQPAKLEDSAVYLCACTTPGLEYNEQFFGPGTRLTVL.

The chain uses TRBV25-1 and TRBJ2-5; TRBD1 aligns across 9 bases. Germline CDR1 and CDR2: MGHDK and SYGVNS. With 5 bases clipped from V and 4 bases from J, the junction kept 5 bases outside the gene matches. CDR3 length equals 14 residues. The CDR3 is CASSQGQGVETQYF. The CDR3 region has the DNA TGTGCCAGCAGTCAGGGACAGGGTGTAGAGACCCAGTACTTC. The whole variable domain, filled in from reference TRBV25-1 and TRBJ2-5, reads EADIYQTPRYLVIGTGKKITLECSQTMGHDKMYWYQQDPGMELHLIHYSYGVNSTEKGDLSSESTVSRIRTEHFPLTLESARPSHTSQYLCASSQGQGVETQYFGPGTRLLVL.

On this clonotype: An end of the junction differs from the germline gene, which may be a read error. The genes are TRBV2 and TRBJ2-7; 9 positions agree with TRBD2. The CDR3 contains 15 residues. Germline CDR1 SNHLY, CDR2 FYNNEI. The CDR3, as DNA: TGTGCCAGCAGTGAGGGTCTAGCGGGAACCTACGAGCAGTGCTTC. It translates to CASSEGLAGTYEQCF.

The CDR3 nucleotides read TGCAGTGAGAGGCGGGCCGGTAGCTCCTACGAGCAGTACTTC. Protein: CSERRAGSSYEQYF. This rearrangement joins TRBV20-1 to TRBJ2-7; the D gene is possibly TRBD2 (5 bases). V was shortened by 7 bases and J by 0 bases, with 16 bases between the two germline ends. The CDR3 covers 14 residues. Germline V CDR1 and CDR2: DFQATT, SNEGSKA (reference sequence).

V gene TRBV11-2 combines with J gene TRBJ2-5; D not resolved. CDR1 is SGHAT, CDR2 FQNNGV, per germline. The CDR3 covers 13 residues. V shed 6 bases and J shed 5 bases, with 13 bases lying between them. In nucleotides, the CDR3 is TGTGCCAGCAGTAATACGGTAGTCGAGACCCAGTACTTC. Protein sequence: CASSNTVVETQYF.